This note documents a single T cell receptor (beta chain) sequence. Antigen unknown. The data stem from a study of post-analysis software for immune sequencing data. For the study at large: Relapsing-remitting, secondary progressive and progressive-relapsing forms made up the multiple sclerosis disease courses.

TCR beta cDNA libraries included unique molecular identifiers. TCRdb re-derived calls from the PCR reads in MiXCR, one entry per CDR3 protein. The sample includes hundreds of thousands of distinct CDR3 sequences, roughly 40% of them seen just once. General study findings and limits: The study found TRBV5-6, TRBV5-1 and TRBV20-1 among a few TRBV segments more frequent in patients than controls. Controls showed significantly higher normalized Chao1 diversity than did multiple sclerosis patients.

The CDR3 extends over 12 amino acids. V lost 7 bases and J lost 0, with 7 bases in between. The clonotype was recovered from a girl aged 5 to 17 with multiple sclerosis. V and J are TRBV12-3 or TRBV12-4 and TRBJ2-7; tentative D call: TRBD2 (5 bases). The sample taken for sequencing was blood. The CDR3 nucleotides are TGTGCCAGCACCAGCGGCTCCTACGAGCAGTACTTC. The encoded protein is CASTSGSYEQYF.